The clone carrying this TCR beta chain was seen just once. As yet, its antigen is unknown. V was shortened by 1 base and J by 6 bases, with 6 bases between the two germline ends. This CDR3 region has 13 residues. The data were taken from a study of T cell responses to AZD1222 COVID-19 vaccine. Background on the study: Analysis merged second doses at about 4 or about 12 weeks.

Only in-frame clones appear in the TCRdb table, and some are missing; sequencing was by immunoSEQ multiplex PCR. Altogether 70,000 to 85,000 clones are present, around four fifths being singletons, with the ten largest covering 2.5% to 3%. Study results and limitations: The reported proportion of spike-specific TCRs targeting unmutated variant regions was nearly half. None of the repertoires were sampled until the peak T cell response had passed. Clonal diversity was possibly underestimated, and white British individuals and females predominated among donors.

J is TRBJ2-2 and V is TRBV12-3 or TRBV12-4; D not certain. The starting material was peripheral blood, obtained on day 0 of AZD1222 vaccination. This TCR derives from an adult in good health. In DNA form, the CDR3 reads TGTGCCAGCAGTTTAGGTGGACCCGGGGAGCTGTTTTTT. It specifies CASSLGGPGELFF.